The 8 T cell receptor beta chains presented below share a single source sample, sequenced in a study of cytomegalovirus exposure and HLA in healthy donors. PCR amplification relied on 60 Vbeta primers (plus 13 Jbeta primers). Generated by immunoSEQ multiplex PCR, the TCRdb table keeps only in-frame clones and is missing some. Here the sample spans approximately 150,000 clones, around 72% being singletons. The sample taken for sequencing was PBMCs. These receptors all stem from a female donor in good health and CMV-seronegative.

V gene TRBV5-8 combines with J gene TRBJ1-5; a weak D match, TRBD1 (5 bases). Between the trimmed V and J ends, which lost 0 bases and 5 bases, there was a span of 12 bases. Germline assignment: CDR1 SGHTS and CDR2 YDEGEE. This CDR3 comprises 15 residues. CDR3 nucleotides: TGTGCCAGCAGCTTGGGTGGGGCCCGGGATCAGCCCCAGCATTTT. The encoded protein is CASSLGGARDQPQHF.

J is TRBJ1-2 and V is TRBV7-2; maybe TRBD1 (5 bases). This CDR3 has 15 amino acids. V was pared by 5 bases and J by 6 bases, with 19 bases between. Germline CDR1 and CDR2: SGHTA and FQGNSA. The CDR3 region is CASSQRYGGLDGYTF. The DNA of the CDR3 is TGTGCCAGCAGCCAAAGATATGGGGGACTCGATGGCTACACCTTC.

The chain is built from TRBV2 and TRBJ1-5; D gene uncertain. The CDR3 consists of 13 residues. V was pared by 6 bases and J by 4 bases, with 10 bases between. Per germline, CDR1 SNHLY and CDR2 FYNNEI. The CDR3 region has the DNA TGTGCCAGCAGCGGGGTAGGGAATCAGCCCCAGCATTTT. Translation: CASSGVGNQPQHF.

This chain uses TRBV11-3 with TRBJ2-3; no firm D call. In germline, CDR1 is SGHNT, CDR2 YENEEA. The V end was cut by 4 bases, the J end by 0 bases, with 11 bases between. The CDR3 has 15 residues. The CDR3 region is CASSSRLSSTDTQYF. CDR3 coding DNA: TGTGCCAGCAGCTCTCGACTCTCTAGCACAGATACGCAGTATTTT.

The rearrangement links TRBV29-1 to TRBJ2-5, with 7 positions matching TRBD2. V dropped 0 bases and J dropped 5; count of bases not matched to a gene: 12. CDR1 and CDR2 from the germline V gene are SQVTM and ANQGSEA. This CDR3 has 16 amino acids. The CDR3 sequence: CSVEELGRGVGETQYF. The CDR3 bases are TGCAGCGTTGAAGAGCTGGGACGGGGGGTGGGGGAGACCCAGTACTTC.

The J gene is TRBJ1-1, the V gene TRBV10-3; D gene unclear. The CDR3 consists of 13 residues. CDR1 and CDR2 from the germline V gene are ENHRY and SYGVKD. V dropped 0 bases and J dropped 5 bases, with 7 bases sitting between them. CDR3 in amino acids: CAISESAGTEAFF. DNA for the CDR3: TGTGCCATCAGTGAGTCTGCGGGGACTGAAGCTTTCTTT.

The chain has TRBV5-4 and TRBJ1-2, with D possibly TRBD1 on 5 matching bases. CDR3 length: 13 residues. Germline loops: CDR1 SGHNT, CDR2 YYREEE (reference sequence). V gave up 3 bases and J gave up 4 bases, with 10 bases separating them. The chain's CDR3 is CASSSQGSYGYTF. The CDR3 nucleotides read TGTGCCAGCAGCTCTCAGGGATCCTATGGCTACACCTTC.

V and J are TRBV2 and TRBJ2-1, with 13 bases lining up with TRBD2. The CDR3 sequence is 16 residues long. Germline CDR1 is SNHLY and CDR2 is FYNNEI. The junction had 7 bases not matched to a gene; V was cut back by 7 bases and J by 4 bases. In DNA, the CDR3 is TGTGCCAGCATTGGACTAGCGGGGGCTCCATACAATGAGCAGTTCTTC. Translating gives CASIGLAGAPYNEQFF.